The sequence of this TCR beta chain was determined in a study of shared clonotypes between healthy human individuals. In the study overall: Three plates each covered CD4 naive and memory; CD8 naive two, CD8 memory one.

Study outcomes and limitations: Clonotype sharing among donors, it was expected, would be affected by sequencing depth.

Produced via immunoSEQ multiplex PCR; TCRdb's table is partial and in-frame only. Among millions of clones listed, 85% to 95% were seen once. CD8 cells classed as naive were CD45RO-negative and positively selected for CCR7, excluding terminally differentiated effector memory CD45RA+ cells. A note on this clone: Its specificity is not known.

Germline V CDR1 and CDR2: SGDLS, YYNGEE. The CDR3 sequence is 15 residues long. V dropped 3 bases and J dropped 7; count of bases not matched to a gene: 6. The clonotype originates from a man between 18 and 35 years old in good health. V and J are TRBV9 and TRBJ2-1; 11 bases fit TRBD2. Sequences were obtained from naive CD8+ T cells sorted from blood. In nucleotides, the CDR3 is TGTGCCAGCAGCGAGACTAGCGGGACGGGGAATGAGCAGTTCTTC. Translation gives CASSETSGTGNEQFF.